The clone carrying this TCR beta chain was picked up many times. Antigen: not known. This CDR3 region has 14 residues. Trimming stripped 2 bases from V and 5 bases from J, with 12 bases between. Germline V gene data show CDR1 as SGDLS and CDR2 as YYNGEE. TCRdb independently ran MiXCR on the 5' RACE reads; one entry per CDR3 protein. Seen here are approximately 45,000 distinct CDR3 sequences, around 3.8% observed once, and the top ten hold approximately 4%. This entry comes from a study of CD8 T cells in ankylosing spondylitis. Broader study findings: Some motif variants had been reported before (in reactive arthritis synovial fluid and blood).

Sequencing input: blood, either unsorted or a sorted T cell fraction (not recorded which). This receptor was taken from a female donor with ankylosing spondylitis or in good health (not recorded which). J is TRBJ2-3 and V is TRBV9; a possible D gene is TRBD2 (5 bases). CDR3 coding DNA: TGTGCCAGCAGCGTCTCCAGTGCGGGAGATACGCAGTATTTT. As protein: CASSVSSAGDTQYF.